The 7 T cell receptor beta chains below all came from one sample that was sequenced in a study of blood T cell repertoires in COVID-19. Data came from immunoSEQ multiplex PCR; TCRdb stores just in-frame clones and leaves some out. Here the sample spans 180,000 or so clones, roughly 88% being singletons. Sequenced material: peripheral blood. These receptors were obtained from a woman aged 40 to 55 with COVID-19, enrolled during active disease.

This chain uses TRBV29-1 with TRBJ2-3, with 10 bases that match TRBD1. The germline V gene encodes CDR1 SQVTM and CDR2 ANQGSEA. The V segment lost 8 bases and the J segment 3 bases; nucleotides outside the gene matches: 11. This CDR3 comprises 15 residues. The DNA for the CDR3 is TGCAGCACTGACCCGGGACAGGGGAGGACAGATACGCAGTATTTT. Its translation is CSTDPGQGRTDTQYF.

CDR3 protein: CASSLDPGSSYEQYF. The CDR3 DNA reads as TGTGCCAGCAGCTTAGACCCAGGAAGCTCCTACGAGCAGTACTTC. This chain uses TRBV7-6 with TRBJ2-7; D gene uncertain. This CDR3 is 15 amino acids long. V was shortened by 1 base and J by 0 bases, with 10 bases between the two germline ends. Per the germline V gene, CDR1 is SGHVS and CDR2 is FNYEAQ.

The chain joins TRBV2 to TRBJ2-1, with a weak D call TRBD2 (6 bases). The germline V gene encodes CDR1 SNHLY and CDR2 FYNNEI. The CDR3 sequence is 15 residues long. The germline V and J ends were trimmed by 2 bases and 0 bases, with 8 bases remaining between them. CDR3 nucleotides: TGTGCCAGCAGTGAACGGGAGAGCTCCTACAATGAGCAGTTCTTC. This gives the protein CASSERESSYNEQFF.

V and J are TRBV2 and TRBJ2-6; 13 bases are shared with TRBD2. CDR3 length: 20 residues. V was pared by 2 bases and J by 2 bases, with 9 bases of the junction left unmatched. The germline CDR1 and CDR2 sequences are SNHLY and FYNNEI. CDR3 amino acids: CASSERTSGGALPGANVLTF. The DNA of the CDR3 is TGTGCCAGCAGTGAACGAACTAGCGGGGGGGCACTTCCTGGGGCCAACGTCCTGACTTTC. The entire variable domain, with the rest obtained from reference TRBV2 and TRBJ2-6, is as follows: EPEVTQTPSHQVTQMGQEVILRCVPISNHLYFYWYRQILGQKVEFLVSFYNNEISEKSEIFDDQFSVERPDGSNFTLKIRSTKLEDSAMYFCASSERTSGGALPGANVLTFGAGSRLTVL.

This chain joins TRBV13 and TRBJ2-3, with unresolved D. CDR1 and CDR2 (germline): PRHDT, FYEKMQ (reference sequence). This CDR3 comprises 13 residues. V was pared by 5 bases and J by 7 bases, with 13 bases between. CDR3 bases: TGTGCCAGCAGCCCTTTTATGGCCAATACGCAGTATTTT. This codes for CASSPFMANTQYF.

This chain uses TRBV4-1 with TRBJ2-2; D is uncertain. Germline assignment: CDR1 MGHRA and CDR2 YSYEKL. The length of the CDR3 is 15 residues. V lost 4 bases and J lost 5, with 14 bases in between. The CDR3 reads CASSPAEWLTGELFF. The CDR3 nucleotides are TGCGCCAGCAGCCCGGCGGAGTGGCTTACCGGGGAGCTGTTTTTT.

Only one count was recorded for this clone. This rearrangement joins TRBV7-8 to TRBJ2-4; tentatively, D is TRBD2 (5 bases). Trimming cost V 5 bases and J 8 bases, with 19 bases left between them. The CDR3 loop spans 15 amino acids. Per germline, CDR1 SGHVS and CDR2 FQNEAQ. The CDR3 here is CASSPGTGRLHIQYF. The DNA for the CDR3 is TGTGCCAGCAGCCCGGGTACGGGAAGGCTACACATTCAGTACTTC.